The rows below give T cell receptor beta chains drawn from one sample of a study of T cell clonotyping in hematopoietic cell transplantation. Data came from immunoSEQ multiplex PCR; TCRdb stores just in-frame clones and leaves some out. The table shows 70,000 or so clones, with roughly 94% occurring only once. Input material: peripheral blood mononuclear cells. These receptors were collected from a man aged 45-65 years in good health. Some clones in this sample may be carry-over from other donors' samples. The CDR3 runs from the conserved cysteine through the conserved F or W. D genes are given only for firm matches.

V: TRBV7-6; D: .; J: TRBJ2-2; CDR3: CASSPQQGPNTGELFF
V: TRBV2; D: .; J: TRBJ2-2; CDR3: CASSVGGNTGELFF
V: TRBV25-1; D: .; J: TRBJ1-2; CDR3: CASSENYGYTF
V: TRBV6-1; D: .; J: TRBJ1-6; CDR3: CASLSGPPLHF
V: TRBV5-8; D: .; J: TRBJ2-7; CDR3: CASKMTVRAYEQYF
V: TRBV5-1; D: TRBD1; J: TRBJ1-1; CDR3: CASSLGQRGATEAFF
V: TRBV27; D: .; J: TRBJ1-4; CDR3: CASHGGGTNEKLFF
V: TRBV20-1; D: .; J: TRBJ1-1; CDR3: CSAPSRAEAFF
V: TRBV29-1; D: .; J: TRBJ1-1; CDR3: CSVEDKYTEAFF
V: TRBV28; D: .; J: TRBJ1-2; CDR3: CASSLGWQGANYGYTF
V: TRBV6-6; D: .; J: TRBJ2-3; CDR3: CASSTPSAPDTQYF
V: TRBV29-1; D: .; J: TRBJ1-5; CDR3: CSVSEGSPYSNQPQHF
V: TRBV19; D: TRBD1; J: TRBJ1-1; CDR3: CASSIGGTEHTEAFF
V: TRBV28; D: .; J: TRBJ1-2; CDR3: CASSLAPSGTSYGYTF
V: TRBV10-3; D: .; J: TRBJ2-3; CDR3: CAISDGSSADTQYF
V: TRBV9; D: TRBD1; J: TRBJ2-2; CDR3: CASSVTGGDTGELFF
V: TRBV6-1; D: TRBD1; J: TRBJ1-4; CDR3: CASSEGQGGEKLFF
V: TRBV6-5; D: .; J: TRBJ1-6; CDR3: CASSRQARGSPLHF
V: TRBV6-6; D: TRBD1; J: TRBJ1-5; CDR3: CASRPGRQGDQPQHF
V: TRBV6-5; D: .; J: TRBJ1-3; CDR3: CASQTEWTIYF
V: TRBV28; D: .; J: TRBJ1-3; CDR3: CASSSEGYTGNTIYF
V: TRBV28; D: .; J: TRBJ1-2; CDR3: CASSPQANYGYTF
V: TRBV9; D: .; J: TRBJ1-3; CDR3: CASSVDLSGSSGNTIYF
V: TRBV5-8; D: .; J: TRBJ2-1; CDR3: CASSLVVLSSYNEQFF
V: TRBV19; D: .; J: TRBJ1-5; CDR3: CASNRQGVDQPQHF
V: TRBV7-8; D: .; J: TRBJ2-2; CDR3: CASSLRAGTNTGELFF
V: TRBV9; D: .; J: TRBJ2-3; CDR3: CASSAGYGGSTDTQYF
V: TRBV6-1; D: .; J: TRBJ1-1; CDR3: CASSSPGNTEAFF
V: TRBV11-1; D: TRBD2; J: TRBJ2-3; CDR3: CASSQGLAGATQYF
V: TRBV4-3; D: .; J: TRBJ1-1; CDR3: CASSQDLVRDTPFNTEAFF
V: TRBV28; D: .; J: TRBJ1-2; CDR3: CASTLGNSHYGYTF
V: TRBV7-2; D: .; J: TRBJ1-2; CDR3: CASGTNYGYTF
V: TRBV28; D: .; J: TRBJ1-5; CDR3: CASSGWEGEPQHF
V: TRBV19; D: .; J: TRBJ1-5; CDR3: CASSLGPSGGSNQPQHF
V: TRBV19; D: .; J: TRBJ1-5; CDR3: CASTPRAIKYSNQPQHF
V: TRBV5-5; D: .; J: TRBJ2-1; CDR3: CASSHTDTNEQFF
V: TRBV28; D: .; J: TRBJ1-2; CDR3: CASSPLQGSGYGYTF
V: TRBV29-1; D: TRBD2; J: TRBJ2-1; CDR3: CSASPKREGSYNEQFF
V: TRBV27; D: .; J: TRBJ2-7; CDR3: CASSSSTYEQYF
V: TRBV6-5; D: .; J: TRBJ1-1; CDR3: CASSVRVSGTEAFF
V: TRBV19; D: .; J: TRBJ2-2; CDR3: CASSMDFIGTGELFF
V: TRBV11-3; D: .; J: TRBJ2-1; CDR3: CASSLDLGANEQFF
V: TRBV6-1; D: .; J: TRBJ2-7; CDR3: CASSEALSLGGGRNEQYF
V: TRBV7-6; D: .; J: TRBJ1-5; CDR3: CASSSSEYQPQHF
V: TRBV29-1; D: .; J: TRBJ1-2; CDR3: CSVASAGSYGYTF
V: TRBV5-6; D: TRBD2; J: TRBJ2-5; CDR3: CASSLVIGGAGETQYF
V: TRBV14; D: .; J: TRBJ2-5; CDR3: CASSKNPGAQQETQYF
V: TRBV28; D: .; J: TRBJ2-7; CDR3: CASSPPTYEQYF
V: TRBV15; D: TRBD2; J: TRBJ2-2; CDR3: CATSRIWTSISGELFF
V: TRBV6-5; D: .; J: TRBJ2-7; CDR3: CASISGSSYEQYF
V: TRBV13; D: .; J: TRBJ2-7; CDR3: CASSAQYEQYF
V: TRBV19; D: TRBD1; J: TRBJ1-2; CDR3: CASSLQGVFGYTF
V: TRBV5-4; D: .; J: TRBJ2-3; CDR3: CASSLDSSTDTQYF
V: TRBV5-6; D: .; J: TRBJ2-7; CDR3: CASSSYSYEQYF
V: TRBV19; D: TRBD2; J: TRBJ2-1; CDR3: CASSIAGGESSYNEQFF
V: TRBV28; D: TRBD1; J: TRBJ1-1; CDR3: CAIRQGTEAFF
V: TRBV19; D: .; J: TRBJ1-2; CDR3: CASSFMAAGNYGYTF
V: TRBV28; D: .; J: TRBJ2-6; CDR3: CASSLSFGGTAGANVLTF
V: TRBV7-2; D: .; J: TRBJ2-1; CDR3: CASSVGLSGGEQFF